This T cell receptor (beta chain) was retrieved from a study of cytomegalovirus exposure and HLA in healthy donors (TCRdb year 2017). Study-level background: An earlier analysis of approximately 590 of the donors reported 250 to 300 Gb of sequence data and more than 90 million unique TCR beta sequences from 190 million or so T cells. Of the roughly 430 genotyped donors, over 65% fell in the genetic ancestry cluster associated with self-reported Caucasian donors. The study was designed to test whether signatures of past pathogen exposure could be identified by cataloging public T cell receptors. The later analysis used no new phenotypic data to find candidate immune exposures, relying instead on TCR beta sequences and their occurrence across donors. High-throughput TCR immunosequencing, statistical association of individual TCRs with disease status, and machine learning were combined to predict cytomegalovirus infection status. A later genetic analysis took genome-wide SNP genotypes for 398 of the 666 donors and used that subset as a discovery cohort. Among some 400 genotyped donors of the cohort, an average of about 240,000 unique TCR beta nucleotide sequences were sequenced per donor, roughly 20% of them non-productive. Every discovery cohort repertoire had been produced on one sequencing platform. HLA typing included class I and class II loci at four-digit resolution. The number of typed donors differed by locus: 629-630 for A, B, C, DRB1 and DQB1; 522 for DQA1; roughly 600 for DPA1; and some 470 for DPB1. In an earlier analysis of roughly 600 of the donors, high-throughput TCR beta sequencing was used to judge whether each TCR beta V gene segment behaved as functional or pseudogenic. Because of strong linkage in the cohort, roughly 5 DR-DQ haplotypes were treated as single units for association and clustering. Along with the approximately 700-subject first cohort, a separate validation cohort of over a hundred different subjects was used. Donor age, sex, ethnicity and CMV serostatus were collected together with the repertoire data. The study profiled the T cell repertoires of hundreds of subjects by immunosequencing and related them to cytomegalovirus serostatus. To study patterns of TCR occurrence, a later analysis re-analyzed previously published TCR beta repertoires from several hundred donors and added high-resolution HLA genotyping. Approximately 310 gigabases of sequencing data and 70 million to 95 million unique TCR sequences made up an early release that covered over 550 HLA-typed donors. What the authors observed across the whole study: Linkage disequilibrium might explain the correlated functional status among segregating V segments, but an unknown experimental factor could not be ruled out. A few of the identified cytomegalovirus-associated TCR beta chains were confirmed in vitro to be specific for cytomegalovirus antigens. A later analysis found that HLA-associated TCR beta chains were more clonally expanded and had lower generation probabilities than equally common non-associated chains. CMV serostatus was the only immune exposure information available for the cohort. In a later analysis, TCR association rates were found to vary across HLA loci, with the most associated TCRs seen for DRB1 alleles and the fewest for HLA-C alleles. Because HLA typing was missing for some donors at each locus, association tests included only the typed subset. According to a later analysis, most CMV-associated TCR beta chains appeared to be HLA-restricted, and the HLA associations seemed to be driven largely by CMV exposure. A further reported finding was that TCR beta sequences accurately predicted the HLA-A and HLA-B alleles for most subjects in the first cohort. Because counts were too low, more than 15 rarely observed V segments, including chromosome 9 orphons, were excluded from the earlier analysis of 587 of the donors. While some public TCRs were present in many individuals, most TCR sequences turned up only very rarely across donors. Sequencing depth was assumed to be roughly uniform across donors in the presence/absence analyses, though that assumption may not hold. When HLA alleles, especially DR and DQ, strongly co-occurred, TCR associations were difficult to assign to individual alleles. In both the original and validation cohorts, the classifier was reported to diagnose cytomegalovirus status with high specificity and sensitivity. Several of the top co-occurrence clusters appeared to be linked to parvovirus B19, influenza, CMV and Epstein-Barr virus, according to a later analysis. In the study, 150 to 200 TCR beta chains were listed as associated with cytomegalovirus. Compared with the approximately 700-donor mean, donors in an Asian-associated ancestry cluster had fewer N-insertions in productive TCRs, according to a later genetic analysis. In an earlier analysis of approximately 590 of the donors, most TCR beta V segments were observed in productive rearrangements about 87% or about 30% of the time, broadly matching IMGT annotations. It was suggested by the authors that the approach could potentially be generalized to other disease states and immunological phenotypes. A cluster of highly shared sequence variants was judged likely to be a technical artifact of the sequencing pipeline. In this cohort, only TCR beta chains were sequenced, and detectable features were limited by the absence of alpha or paired-chain data. Some IMGT-functional V segments, including TRBV6-2 and TRBV6-3, could not be distinguished by the 87-base-pair reads and were therefore excluded. In a later analysis, some 18,000 TCR beta sequences were associated with specific HLA alleles at a false discovery rate of 0.05. A later genetic analysis associated a missense DCLRE1C variant with V-gene and J-gene trimming of TCR beta chains, and an independent cohort replicated the association.

V is trimmed back by 4 bases and J by 7 bases, and the junction contains 14 bases that no gene match accounts for. The CDR3 holds 17 amino acids from the cysteine to the phenylalanine. The kept DNA is CDR3 alone, 51 bases in frame from the first base. CDR1 and CDR2 (SEHNR, FQNEAQ) derive from the germline V gene (reference sequence). The cohort was made up of approximately 670 healthy bone marrow donors. All cohort members were sampled while nominally healthy, although unrecorded immune exposures were likely present. The donor tested CMV seronegative and was one of the 352 seronegative cohort members. A peripheral blood sample was collected from each donor, and TCR beta sequencing was performed on peripheral blood mononuclear cells. The Qiagen DNeasy Blood Extraction Kit was used to extract genomic DNA from the blood cell samples. The receptor library was made with the immunoSEQ multiplex PCR assay. The multiplex PCR relied on a mix of 60 forward primers for TCR Vbeta segments and 13 reverse primers for TCR Jbeta segments. The CDR3 region of rearranged TCR beta genes was amplified from genomic DNA by a multiplex PCR assay. Amplified TCR beta libraries were sequenced as 87-base-pair reads on the Illumina HiSeq System. In the authors' own workflow: A later analysis tallied tens of millions of unique TCR beta chains across the 666 repertoires, and around 10 million of those chains were shared by two or more donors. Raw reads were error-corrected and collapsed into unique sequences with a nearest-neighbor algorithm that merged closely related sequences to remove PCR and sequencing errors. CDR3 sequences were aligned to IMGT reference sequences to assign V, D and J gene segments. For a sequence to be retained, at least a six-nucleotide match to both a V gene segment and a J gene segment was required. A rearrangement counted as productive if the CDR3 had no stop codons and remained in frame with V and J, and every other rearrangement counted as non-productive. Following IMGT convention, CDR3 was defined as the stretch from the second conserved V-encoded cysteine to the conserved J-encoded phenylalanine. The earlier analysis of 550 to 650 of the donors excluded any sequence lacking an unambiguous match to a single V gene segment. An earlier analysis of almost 600 of the donors classified V segments as functional when productive rearrangements were above 56.7% and as segregating when the standard deviation between donors was above 5%. To diagnose cytomegalovirus status from the catalog of TCR beta chain sequences, a statistical classification framework was built. In a later analysis, TCR nucleotide sequences were compared against IMGT/GENE-DB human TR gene sequences so that V and J genes could be assigned. Using the TCRdist pipeline, a later analysis assigned CDR3 sequences along with most-parsimonious VDJ recombination scenarios. In a later analysis, each TCR beta chain was defined by its CDR3 amino acid sequence together with its V-gene family, and reads without a unique V-gene family were excluded. To address suspected cross-contamination and a sequencing artifact, a later analysis removed roughly 640 highly shared, low-generation-probability nucleotide sequences. For each public chain, a later analysis derived a clonal expansion index from normalized ranks of inferred template counts within each repertoire. In a later analysis, generation probabilities were computed using a VDJ recombination model fitted to out-of-frame rearrangements, and the results were checked against IGoR. In a later analysis, hypergeometric tests were used to score TCR-TCR, TCR-HLA and TCR-CMV co-occurrence, with a repertoire-size bias correction applied to TCR pairs. False discovery rates were estimated in a later analysis by permuting HLA or CMV assignments 20 times. In a later analysis, co-occurring TCRs were grouped with DBSCAN, and TCRdist sequence similarity was added when clustering was performed within HLA-allele-positive subsets. Co-occurrence clustering excluded repertoires with fewer than 30,000 or more than 120,000 public chains, plus five with anomalous nucleotide sharing. TCRdb obtained this table from immuneACCESS and retained in-frame rearrangements with V and J assigned. These tables miss some clones; where compared with another copy, unresolved V genes account for less than half of the shortfall, and the remainder is unexplained. That table supplies the V and J calls and clone size; D and trimming were determined from the DNA. This sample lists around 150,000 clones; about 82% were detected once. The leading ten clones occupy 3% to 3.5% of the sample.

As regards this clone: There is no known antigen for this receptor. No much larger clone exists at a distance of one base, and base qualities are not known.

Source material: PBMCs. The chain links TRBV7-9 with TRBJ2-2; the central 8 bases match TRBD1. The TCR was taken from a male donor in good health and CMV-seronegative. CDR3 loop: CASSSPPGTGFYGELFF. The bases read TGTGCCAGCAGCTCCCCTCCCGGGACAGGTTTTTACGGGGAGCTGTTTTTT.